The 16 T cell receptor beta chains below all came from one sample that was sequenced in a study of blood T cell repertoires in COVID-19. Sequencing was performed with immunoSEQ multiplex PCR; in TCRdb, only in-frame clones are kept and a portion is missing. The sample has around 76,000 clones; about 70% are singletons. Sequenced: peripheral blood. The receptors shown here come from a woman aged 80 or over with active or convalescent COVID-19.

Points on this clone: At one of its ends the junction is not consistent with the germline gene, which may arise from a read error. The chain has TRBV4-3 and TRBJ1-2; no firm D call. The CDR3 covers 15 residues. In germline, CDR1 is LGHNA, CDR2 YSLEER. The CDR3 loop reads CAGSQDLRDSYGYTF. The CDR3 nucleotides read TGCGCCGGCAGCCAAGATTTGCGAGATTCCTATGGCTACACCTTC.

This chain's CDR3 is CASSWGQFNEQFF. CDR3 DNA sequence: TGTGCCAGCAGCTGGGGACAATTCAATGAGCAGTTCTTC. The genes are TRBV7-2 and TRBJ2-1; TRBD1 is a possible D gene (6 bases). CDR3 size: 13 residues. Between the trimmed V and J ends, which lost 4 bases and 6 bases, there was a span of 10 bases. Per the germline V gene, CDR1 is SGHTA and CDR2 is FQGNSA.

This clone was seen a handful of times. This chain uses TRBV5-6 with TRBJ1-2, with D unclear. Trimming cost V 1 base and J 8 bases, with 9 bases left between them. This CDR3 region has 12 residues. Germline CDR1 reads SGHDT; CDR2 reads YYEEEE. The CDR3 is CASSLTQLGYTF. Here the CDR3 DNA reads TGTGCCAGCAGCTTGACACAGCTGGGCTACACCTTC.

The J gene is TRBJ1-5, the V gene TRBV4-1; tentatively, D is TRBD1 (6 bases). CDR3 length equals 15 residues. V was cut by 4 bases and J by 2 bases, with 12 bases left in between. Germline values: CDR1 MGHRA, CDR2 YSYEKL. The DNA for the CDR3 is TGCGCCAGCAGCCCCTACAGGGAAGGCAATCAGCCCCAGCATTTT. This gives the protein CASSPYREGNQPQHF.

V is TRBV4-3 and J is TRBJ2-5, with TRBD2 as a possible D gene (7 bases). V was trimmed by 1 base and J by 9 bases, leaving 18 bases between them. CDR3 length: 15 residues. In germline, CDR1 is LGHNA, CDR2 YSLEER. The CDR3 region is CASSQVRGGGGAQYF. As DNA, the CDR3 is TGCGCCAGCAGCCAAGTGCGCGGGGGAGGGGGGGCCCAGTACTTC.

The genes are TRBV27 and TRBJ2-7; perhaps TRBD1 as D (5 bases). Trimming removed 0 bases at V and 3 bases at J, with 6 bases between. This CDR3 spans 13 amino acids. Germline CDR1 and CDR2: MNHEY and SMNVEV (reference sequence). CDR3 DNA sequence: TGTGCCAGCAGTTTATCGCAGGGCTACGAGCAGTACTTC. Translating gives CASSLSQGYEQYF.

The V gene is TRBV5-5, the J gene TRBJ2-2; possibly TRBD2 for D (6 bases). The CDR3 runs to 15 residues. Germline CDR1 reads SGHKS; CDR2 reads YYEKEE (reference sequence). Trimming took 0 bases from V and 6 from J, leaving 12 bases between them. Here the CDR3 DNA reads TGTGCCAGCAGCTTGGGTGGGGGGTTCTCCGGGGAGCTGTTTTTT. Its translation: CASSLGGGFSGELFF.

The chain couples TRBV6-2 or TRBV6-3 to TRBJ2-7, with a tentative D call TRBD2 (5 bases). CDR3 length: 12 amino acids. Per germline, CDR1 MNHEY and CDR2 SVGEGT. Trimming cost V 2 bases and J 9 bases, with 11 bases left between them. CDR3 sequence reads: CASSYVAEGQYF. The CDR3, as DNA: TGTGCCAGCAGTTACGTCGCCGAGGGGCAGTACTTC.

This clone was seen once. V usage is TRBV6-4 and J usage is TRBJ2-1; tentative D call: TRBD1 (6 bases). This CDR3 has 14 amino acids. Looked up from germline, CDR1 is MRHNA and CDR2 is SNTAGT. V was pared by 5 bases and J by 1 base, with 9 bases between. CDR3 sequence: CASSSDSSYNEQFF. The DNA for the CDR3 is TGTGCCAGCAGTTCGGACAGTTCCTACAATGAGCAGTTCTTC.

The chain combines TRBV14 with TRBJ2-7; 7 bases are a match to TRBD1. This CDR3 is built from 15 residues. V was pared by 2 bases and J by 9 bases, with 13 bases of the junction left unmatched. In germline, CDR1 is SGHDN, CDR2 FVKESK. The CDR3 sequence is CASSQTTGSGLGQYF. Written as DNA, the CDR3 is TGTGCCAGCAGCCAAACGACAGGGTCCGGATTGGGGCAGTACTTC.

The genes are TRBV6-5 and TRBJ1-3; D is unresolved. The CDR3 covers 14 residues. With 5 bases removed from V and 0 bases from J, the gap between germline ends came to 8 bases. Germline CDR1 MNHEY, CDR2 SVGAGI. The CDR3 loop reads CASSRRGSGNTIYF. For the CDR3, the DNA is TGTGCCAGCAGTCGACGCGGCTCTGGAAACACCATATATTTT.

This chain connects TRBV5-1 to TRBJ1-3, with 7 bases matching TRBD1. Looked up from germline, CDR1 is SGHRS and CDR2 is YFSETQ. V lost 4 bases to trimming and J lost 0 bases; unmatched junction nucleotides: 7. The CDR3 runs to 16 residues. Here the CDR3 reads CASSQDRIPSGNTIYF. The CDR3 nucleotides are TGCGCCAGCAGCCAGGACAGGATACCCTCTGGAAACACCATATATTTT.

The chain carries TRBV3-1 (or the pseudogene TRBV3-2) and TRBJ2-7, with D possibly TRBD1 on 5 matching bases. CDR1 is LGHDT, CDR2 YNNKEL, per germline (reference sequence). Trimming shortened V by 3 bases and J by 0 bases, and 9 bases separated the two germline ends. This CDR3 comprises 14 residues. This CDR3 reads CASSQAGLSYEQYF. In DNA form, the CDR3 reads TGTGCCAGCAGCCAGGCAGGGCTCTCCTACGAGCAGTACTTC.

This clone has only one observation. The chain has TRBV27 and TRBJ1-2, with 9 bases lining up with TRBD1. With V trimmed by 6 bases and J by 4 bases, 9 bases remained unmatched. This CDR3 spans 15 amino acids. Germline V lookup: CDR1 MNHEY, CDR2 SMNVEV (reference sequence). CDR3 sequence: CASSRSGQGSYGYTF. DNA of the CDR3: TGTGCCAGCAGCCGTTCGGGACAGGGTAGCTATGGCTACACCTTC.

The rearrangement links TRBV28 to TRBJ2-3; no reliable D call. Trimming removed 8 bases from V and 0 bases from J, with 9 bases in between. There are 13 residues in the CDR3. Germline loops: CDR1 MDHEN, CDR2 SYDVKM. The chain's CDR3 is CASWSTSTDTQYF. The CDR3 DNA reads TGTGCCAGCTGGAGTACTAGCACAGATACGCAGTATTTT.

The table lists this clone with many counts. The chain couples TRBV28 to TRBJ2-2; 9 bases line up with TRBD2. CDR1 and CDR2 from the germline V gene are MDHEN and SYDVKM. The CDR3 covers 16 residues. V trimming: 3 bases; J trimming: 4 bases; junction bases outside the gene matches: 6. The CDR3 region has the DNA TGTGCCAGCAGTTTGTTTGCGGGGGGGCCCACCGGGGAGCTGTTTTTT. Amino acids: CASSLFAGGPTGELFF. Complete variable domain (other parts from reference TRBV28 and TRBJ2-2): DVKVTQSSRYLVKRTGEKVFLECVQDMDHENMFWYRQDPGLGLRLIYFSYDVKMKEKGDIPEGYSVSREKKERFSLILESASTNQTSMYLCASSLFAGGPTGELFFGEGSRLTVL.